A selection of T cell receptor beta chains follows, all from one sample in a study of human T cells and chemical hapten exposure. Via MiXCR, TCRdb re-called the RACE reads, giving one row per CDR3 protein. The data hold some 300,000 distinct CDR3 sequences, with roughly 6% observed a single time. The sequenced sample was whole blood, obtained in connection with sensitization to the hapten diphenylcyclopropenone (DPC). These TCRs come from a woman between 18 and 29 years old with alopecia areata. Some clones in this sample may be carry-over from other donors' samples. Each CDR3 is given with its conserved first and last residue. The D gene is left open where the match is weak. Size is omitted from some rows. Given values are once, few, many or a class for expanded clones.

few,TRBJ1-1,.,TRBV27,CASSLLGGAGDTEAFF,TGTGCCAGCAGTTTATTGGGGGGCGCTGGGGACACTGAAGCTTTCTTT
many,TRBJ1-5,.,TRBV10-3,CAISESGRQPQHF,TGTGCCATCAGTGAGTCGGGGAGACAGCCCCAGCATTTT
.,TRBJ2-3,TRBD2,TRBV6-5,CASRGLAGSSTDTQYF,TGTGCCAGCAGAGGACTAGCGGGGAGTAGCACAGATACGCAGTATTTT
many,TRBJ2-1,.,TRBV29-1,CSVADEQFF,TGCAGCGTTGCGGATGAGCAGTTCTTC
few,TRBJ1-2,.,TRBV12-5,CASTPRSSYGYTF,TGTGCTAGTACTCCCAGAAGTTCCTATGGCTACACCTTC
.,TRBJ2-3,TRBD2,TRBV20-1,CSARDGTSGGTDTQYF,TGCAGTGCTAGAGATGGGACTAGCGGGGGTACAGATACGCAGTATTTT
few,TRBJ1-2,TRBD1,TRBV2,CASLTGDGYTF,TGTGCCAGTTTGACAGGGGATGGCTACACCTTC
few,TRBJ1-5,.,TRBV6-1,CASSAVWGSSVRSNQPQHF,TGTGCCAGCAGTGCTGTTTGGGGGAGCTCGGTTCGGAGCAATCAGCCCCAGCATTTT
many,TRBJ1-2,.,TRBV6-2/TRBV6-3,CASSYSADYGYTF,TGTGCCAGCAGTTACTCCGCAGACTATGGCTACACCTTC
many,TRBJ1-6,.,TRBV29-1,CSVGVPGSNSPLHF,TGCAGCGTTGGGGTCCCGGGGTCAAATTCACCCCTCCACTTT
many,TRBJ1-1,TRBD1,TRBV18,CASSPQGGEMNTEAFF,TGTGCCAGCTCACCCCAGGGGGGGGAAATGAACACTGAAGCTTTCTTT
.,TRBJ2-7,.,TRBV6-1,CAGRQDGDEQYF,TGTGCCGGACGACAGGACGGGGACGAGCAGTACTTC
many,TRBJ1-2,TRBD1,TRBV29-1,CSVDSPDRVSSGYTF,TGCAGCGTTGACTCCCCCGACAGGGTGTCTAGTGGCTACACCTTC
many,TRBJ2-7,TRBD1,TRBV27,CASSPRTGEKGYEQYF,TGTGCCAGCAGTCCCCGAACAGGGGAGAAGGGCTACGAGCAGTACTTC
many,TRBJ2-3,.,TRBV28,CASTYDSRGYLNTDTQYF,TGTGCCAGCACCTATGACTCCAGGGGATACCTCAACACAGATACGCAGTATTTT
many,TRBJ1-1,.,TRBV6-6,CASSLGVRTWNTEAFF,TGTGCCAGCAGTCTCGGTGTAAGGACCTGGAACACTGAAGCTTTCTTT
many,TRBJ1-5,.,TRBV7-3,CASSSEGWGQPQHF,TGTGCCAGCAGCTCCGAGGGATGGGGACAGCCCCAGCATTTT
many,TRBJ1-1,TRBD1,TRBV20-1,CSANESGGTEAFF,TGCAGTGCTAACGAGTCAGGGGGGACTGAAGCTTTCTTT
.,TRBJ1-2,.,TRBV7-2,CASSLVGSGYYTF,TGTGCCAGCAGCTTAGTAGGGTCAGGGTACTACACCTTC
.,TRBJ1-4,TRBD1,TRBV7-9,CASSLGTRTGLNEKLFF,TGTGCCAGCAGCTTAGGGACCCGGACAGGCCTTAATGAAAAACTGTTTTTT
few,TRBJ2-2,TRBD1,TRBV4-3,CASRQDRGQVGELFF,TGCGCCAGCAGACAAGACAGGGGGCAGGTCGGGGAGCTGTTTTTT
many,TRBJ2-7,TRBD2,TRBV4-3,CASSQAPGLAPMEQYF,TGCGCCAGCAGCCAAGCGCCGGGACTAGCCCCGATGGAGCAGTACTTC
.,TRBJ1-4,TRBD1,TRBV20-1,CSAFQGARDEKLFF,TGCAGTGCTTTTCAGGGGGCTAGGGATGAAAAACTGTTTTTT
few,TRBJ2-3,TRBD2,TRBV7-2,CASRPTSPSTDTQYF,TGTGCCAGCAGGCCGACTAGCCCTAGCACAGATACGCAGTATTTT
few,TRBJ2-5,.,TRBV9,CASSVSVGETQYF,TGTGCCAGCAGCGTATCAGTCGGGGAGACCCAGTACTTC
.,TRBJ1-1,.,TRBV7-9,CASTVENTEAFF,TGTGCCAGCACTGTGGAGAACACTGAAGCTTTCTTT
.,TRBJ2-5,.,TRBV10-3,CAISGGPSETQYF,TGTGCCATCAGCGGAGGACCATCCGAGACCCAGTACTTC
many,TRBJ1-1,TRBD1,TRBV6-2/TRBV6-3,CASSPRQGRRGWTEAFF,TGTGCCAGCAGTCCACGACAGGGTAGAAGGGGCTGGACTGAAGCTTTCTTT
.,TRBJ2-3,TRBD1,TRBV15,CATSRGQALSTDTQYF,TGTGCCACCAGCCGGGGACAGGCCCTTAGCACAGATACGCAGTATTTT
many,TRBJ1-5,TRBD1,TRBV12-3/TRBV12-4,CASSKTGPGQPQHF,TGTGCCAGCAGTAAGACAGGGCCAGGTCAGCCCCAGCATTTT
few,TRBJ2-7,TRBD1,TRBV12-5,CASGLAPVTGSPYEQYF,TGTGCTAGTGGTTTGGCCCCCGTGACAGGGAGCCCCTACGAGCAGTACTTC